This T cell receptor beta chain was sequenced in a study of blood T cell repertoires in COVID-19. The CDR3 sequence is 13 residues long. Germline V gene sequence: CDR1 SQVTM, CDR2 ANQGSEA. The ends lost 3 bases at V and 5 bases at J; junction bases unmatched: 5. Worth noting for this clone: Additional DNA sequences in this sample encode the identical CDR3.

Clones were sequenced by immunoSEQ multiplex PCR, and TCRdb holds only the in-frame ones, with some missing. The sample includes about 60,000 clones, about 82% of them seen just once. The sequence was obtained from a woman in her forties with acute COVID-19. V and J are TRBV29-1 and TRBJ1-1; 8 bases align to TRBD1. Input material: PBMCs or T cells enriched from blood (not recorded which). CDR3 in amino acids: CSVEAGGWTEAFF. The DNA for the CDR3 is TGCAGCGTTGAGGCAGGGGGCTGGACTGAAGCTTTCTTT.